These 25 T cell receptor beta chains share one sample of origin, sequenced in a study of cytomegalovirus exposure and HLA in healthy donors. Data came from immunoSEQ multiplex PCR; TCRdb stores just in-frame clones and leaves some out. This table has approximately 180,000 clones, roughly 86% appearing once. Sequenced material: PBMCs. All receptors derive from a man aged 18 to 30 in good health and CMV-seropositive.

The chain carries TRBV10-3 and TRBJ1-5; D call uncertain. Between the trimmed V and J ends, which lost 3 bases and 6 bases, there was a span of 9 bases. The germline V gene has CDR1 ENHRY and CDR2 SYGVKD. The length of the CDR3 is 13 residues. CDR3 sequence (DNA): TGTGCCATCAGTGACGGCGGGCCTCAGCCCCAGCATTTT. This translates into CAISDGGPQPQHF.

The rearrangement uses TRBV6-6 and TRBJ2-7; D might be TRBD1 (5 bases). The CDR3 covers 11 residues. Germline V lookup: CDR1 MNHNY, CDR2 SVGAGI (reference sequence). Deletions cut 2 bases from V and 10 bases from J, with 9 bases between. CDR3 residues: CASSYRGDQYF. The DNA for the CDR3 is TGTGCCAGCAGTTACAGGGGCGATCAGTACTTC.

The CDR3 loop is CASSQDPTGFEKLFF. The CDR3, as DNA: TGTGCCAGCTCTCAAGACCCGACAGGGTTTGAAAAACTGTTTTTT. The chain combines TRBV18 with TRBJ1-4, with 7 nucleotides matching TRBD1. Losses at the gene ends were 6 bases for V and 7 bases for J; bases not matched to a gene: 11. CDR1 and CDR2 (germline): KGHSH, LQKENI. The CDR3 consists of 15 residues.

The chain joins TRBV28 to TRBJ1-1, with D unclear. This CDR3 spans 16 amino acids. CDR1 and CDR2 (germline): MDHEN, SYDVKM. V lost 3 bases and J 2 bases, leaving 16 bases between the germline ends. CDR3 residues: CASSFVEKPINTEAFF. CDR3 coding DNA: TGTGCCAGCAGTTTCGTGGAGAAGCCTATCAACACTGAAGCTTTCTTT.

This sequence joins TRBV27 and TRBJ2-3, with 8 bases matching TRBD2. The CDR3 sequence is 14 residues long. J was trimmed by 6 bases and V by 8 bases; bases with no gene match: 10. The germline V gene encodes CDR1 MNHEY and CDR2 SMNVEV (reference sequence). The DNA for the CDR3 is TGTGCCAGCCACCCCGGGAGGGCCAGGGATACGCAGTATTTT. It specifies CASHPGRARDTQYF.

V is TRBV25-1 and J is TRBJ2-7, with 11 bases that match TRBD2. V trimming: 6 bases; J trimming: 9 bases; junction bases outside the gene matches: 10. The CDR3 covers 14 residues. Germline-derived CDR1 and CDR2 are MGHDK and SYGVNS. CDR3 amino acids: CASSTSGGTGGQYF. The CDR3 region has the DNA TGTGCCAGCAGCACTAGCGGGGGTACAGGCGGGCAGTACTTC.

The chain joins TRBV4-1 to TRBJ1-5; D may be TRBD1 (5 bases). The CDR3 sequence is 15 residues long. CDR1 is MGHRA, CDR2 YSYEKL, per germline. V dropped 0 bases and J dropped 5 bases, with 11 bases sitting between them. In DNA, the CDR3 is TGCGCCAGCAGCCAAGATAGGGGATTATATCAGCCCCAGCATTTT. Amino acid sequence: CASSQDRGLYQPQHF.

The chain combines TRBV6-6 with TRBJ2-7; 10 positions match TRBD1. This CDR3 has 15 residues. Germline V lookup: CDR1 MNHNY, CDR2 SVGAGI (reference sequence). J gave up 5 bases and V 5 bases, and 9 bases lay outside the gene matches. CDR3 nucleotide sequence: TGTGCCAGCAGTCATATACGGGACAGGGGTAACGAGCAGTACTTC. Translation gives CASSHIRDRGNEQYF.

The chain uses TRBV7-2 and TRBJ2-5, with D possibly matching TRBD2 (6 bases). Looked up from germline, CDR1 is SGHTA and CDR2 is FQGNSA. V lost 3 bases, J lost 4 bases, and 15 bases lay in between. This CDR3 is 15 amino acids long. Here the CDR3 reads CASSFINLRGETQYF. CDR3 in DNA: TGTGCCAGCAGCTTTATCAACTTGCGGGGAGAGACCCAGTACTTC.

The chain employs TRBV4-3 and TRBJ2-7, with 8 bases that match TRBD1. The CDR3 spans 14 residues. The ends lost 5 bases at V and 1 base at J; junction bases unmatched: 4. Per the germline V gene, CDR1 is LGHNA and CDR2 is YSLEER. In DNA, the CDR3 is TGCGCCAGCAGCGCGGACAGGGTGTCCTACGAGCAGTACTTC. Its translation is CASSADRVSYEQYF.

The CDR3 spells CASSLALAGVKDEQFF. Written as DNA, the CDR3 is TGTGCCAGCAGCTTAGCCCTAGCGGGAGTGAAGGATGAGCAGTTCTTC. J is TRBJ2-1 and V is TRBV7-2; TRBD2 matches at 10 bases. The ends lost 0 bases at V and 8 bases at J; junction bases unmatched: 7. Germline values: CDR1 SGHTA, CDR2 FQGNSA. The CDR3 runs 16 residues. The whole variable domain, remainder taken from reference TRBV7-2 and TRBJ2-1, is GAGVSQSPSNKVTEKGKDVELRCDPISGHTALYWYRQSLGQGLEFLIYFQGNSAPDKSGLPSDRFSAERTGGSVSTLTIQRTQQEDSAVYLCASSLALAGVKDEQFFGPGTRLTVL.

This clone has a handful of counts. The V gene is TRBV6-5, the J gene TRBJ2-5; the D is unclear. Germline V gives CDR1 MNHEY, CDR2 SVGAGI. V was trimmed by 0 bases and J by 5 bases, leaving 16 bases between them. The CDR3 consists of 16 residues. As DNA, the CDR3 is TGTGCCAGCAGTTACTCGAAAGGCTGGCTCGGGGAGACCCAGTACTTC. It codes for CASSYSKGWLGETQYF.

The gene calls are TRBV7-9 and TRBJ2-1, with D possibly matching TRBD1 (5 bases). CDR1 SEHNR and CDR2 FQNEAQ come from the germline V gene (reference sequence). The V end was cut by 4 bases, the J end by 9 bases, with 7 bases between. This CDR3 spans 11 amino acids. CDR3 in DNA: TGTGCCAGCAGCTCTAGGGGTGAGCAGTTCTTC. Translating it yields CASSSRGEQFF.

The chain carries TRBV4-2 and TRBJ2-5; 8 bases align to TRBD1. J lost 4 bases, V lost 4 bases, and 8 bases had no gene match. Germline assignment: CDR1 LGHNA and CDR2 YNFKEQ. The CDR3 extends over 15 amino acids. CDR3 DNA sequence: TGTGCCAGCAGCCCTGGAGGGCAGGGGGCAGAGACCCAGTACTTC. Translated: CASSPGGQGAETQYF.

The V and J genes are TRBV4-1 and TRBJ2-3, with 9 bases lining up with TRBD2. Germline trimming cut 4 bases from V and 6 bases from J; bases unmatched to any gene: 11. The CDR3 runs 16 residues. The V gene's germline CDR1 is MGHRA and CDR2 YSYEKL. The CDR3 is CASSPQTAGGRDTQYF. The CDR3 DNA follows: TGCGCCAGCAGCCCCCAAACGGCGGGAGGGCGGGATACGCAGTATTTT.

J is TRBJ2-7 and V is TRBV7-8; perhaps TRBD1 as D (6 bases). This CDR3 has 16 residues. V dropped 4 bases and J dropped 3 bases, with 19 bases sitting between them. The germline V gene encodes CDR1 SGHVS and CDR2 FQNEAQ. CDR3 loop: CASSSLRGHGNYEQYF. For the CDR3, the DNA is TGTGCCAGCAGCTCATTAAGGGGACATGGAAACTACGAGCAGTACTTC.

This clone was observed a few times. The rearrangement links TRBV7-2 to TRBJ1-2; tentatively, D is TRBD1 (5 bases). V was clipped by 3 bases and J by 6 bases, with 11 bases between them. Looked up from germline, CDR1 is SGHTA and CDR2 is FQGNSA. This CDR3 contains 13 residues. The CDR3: CASSFDSLHGYTF. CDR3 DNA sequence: TGTGCCAGCAGCTTTGACAGTCTACATGGCTACACCTTC.

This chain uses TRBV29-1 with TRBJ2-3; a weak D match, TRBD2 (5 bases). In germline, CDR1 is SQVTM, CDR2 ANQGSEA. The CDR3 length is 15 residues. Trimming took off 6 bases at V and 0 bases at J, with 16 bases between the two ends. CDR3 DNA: TGCAGCGTACGAGGGAGCCGTTTTAGCACAGATACGCAGTATTTT. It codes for CSVRGSRFSTDTQYF.

The CDR3 spells CASSQITTNTGELFF. In DNA form, the CDR3 reads TGTGCCAGCAGCCAGATTACAACGAACACCGGGGAGCTGTTTTTT. The chain is built from TRBV11-2 and TRBJ2-2; D unclear. The CDR3 length is 15 residues. Germline CDR1 is SGHAT and CDR2 is FQNNGV. Trimming removed 5 bases at V and 0 bases at J, with 10 bases between.

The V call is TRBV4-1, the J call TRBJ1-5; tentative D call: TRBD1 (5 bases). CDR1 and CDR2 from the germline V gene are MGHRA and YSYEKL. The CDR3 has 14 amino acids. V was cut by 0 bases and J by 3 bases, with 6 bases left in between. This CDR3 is CASSQEGDNQPQHF. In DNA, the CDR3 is TGCGCCAGCAGCCAAGAAGGGGACAATCAGCCCCAGCATTTT.

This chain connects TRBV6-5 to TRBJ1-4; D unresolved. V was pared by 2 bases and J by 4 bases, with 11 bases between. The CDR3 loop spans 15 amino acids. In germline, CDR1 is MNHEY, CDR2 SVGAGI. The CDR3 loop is CASSYVGGLNEKLFF. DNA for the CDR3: TGTGCCAGCAGTTACGTGGGAGGCCTTAATGAAAAACTGTTTTTT.

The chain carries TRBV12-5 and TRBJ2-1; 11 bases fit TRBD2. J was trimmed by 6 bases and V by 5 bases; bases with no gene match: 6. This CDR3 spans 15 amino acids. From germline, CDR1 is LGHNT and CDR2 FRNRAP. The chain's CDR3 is CASGGGTSGANEQFF. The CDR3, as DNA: TGTGCTAGTGGTGGAGGGACTAGCGGAGCCAATGAGCAGTTCTTC. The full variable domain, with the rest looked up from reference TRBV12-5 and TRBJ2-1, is DARVTQTPRHKVTEMGQEVTMRCQPILGHNTVFWYRQTMMQGLELLAYFRNRAPLDDSGMPKDRFSAEMPDATLATLKIQPSEPRDSAVYFCASGGGTSGANEQFFGPGTRLTVL.

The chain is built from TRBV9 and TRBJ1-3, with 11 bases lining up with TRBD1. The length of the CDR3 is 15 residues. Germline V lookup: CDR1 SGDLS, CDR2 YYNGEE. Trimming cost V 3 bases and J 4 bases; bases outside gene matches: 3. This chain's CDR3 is CASSDGQGAGNTIYF. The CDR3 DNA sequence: TGTGCCAGCAGCGACGGACAGGGGGCGGGAAACACCATATATTTT.

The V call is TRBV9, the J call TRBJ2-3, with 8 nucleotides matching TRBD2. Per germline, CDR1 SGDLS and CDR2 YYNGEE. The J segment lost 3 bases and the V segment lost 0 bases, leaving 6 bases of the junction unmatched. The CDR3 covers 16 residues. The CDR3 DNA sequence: TGTGCCAGCAGCGTAGGAAGCGGGAGTCTAACAGATACGCAGTATTTT. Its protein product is CASSVGSGSLTDTQYF.

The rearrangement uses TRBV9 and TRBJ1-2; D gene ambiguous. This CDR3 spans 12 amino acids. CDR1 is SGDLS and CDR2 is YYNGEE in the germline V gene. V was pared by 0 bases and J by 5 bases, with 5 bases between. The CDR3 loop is CASSVGQYGYTF. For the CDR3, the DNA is TGTGCCAGCAGCGTAGGGCAGTATGGCTACACCTTC. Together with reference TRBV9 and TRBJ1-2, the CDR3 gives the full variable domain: DSGVTQTPKHLITATGQRVTLRCSPRSGDLSVYWYQQSLDQGLQFLIQYYNGEERAKGNILERFSAQQFPDLHSELNLSSLELGDSALYFCASSVGQYGYTFGSGTRLTVV.